This T cell receptor beta chain was obtained from a study of human T cells and chemical hapten exposure. Time point here: patch test 1, 2 weeks after DPC sensitization. Treatment defined: therapeutic diphenylcyclopropenone sensitization with weekly scalp DPC. Trimming cost V 8 bases and J 7 bases, with 12 bases left between them. CDR1 and CDR2 (germline): MNHNY, SVGAGI (reference sequence). The CDR3 spans 13 residues. TCRdb used MiXCR to reprocess the RACE reads, holding one entry per CDR3 protein. This sample has around 120,000 distinct CDR3 sequences, with 9.5% to 12% found just once. The gene calls are TRBV6-6 and TRBJ1-6; TRBD1 is a possible D gene (5 bases). The sample consisted of whole blood, taken in connection with sensitization to the hapten diphenylcyclopropenone (DPC). This receptor was taken from a woman in her thirties or forties with alopecia areata. Some clones in this sample may be carry-over from other donors' samples. The DNA for the CDR3 is TGTGCCAGCTGTGACAGAGTAAATTCACCCCTCCACTTT. Protein product: CASCDRVNSPLHF.